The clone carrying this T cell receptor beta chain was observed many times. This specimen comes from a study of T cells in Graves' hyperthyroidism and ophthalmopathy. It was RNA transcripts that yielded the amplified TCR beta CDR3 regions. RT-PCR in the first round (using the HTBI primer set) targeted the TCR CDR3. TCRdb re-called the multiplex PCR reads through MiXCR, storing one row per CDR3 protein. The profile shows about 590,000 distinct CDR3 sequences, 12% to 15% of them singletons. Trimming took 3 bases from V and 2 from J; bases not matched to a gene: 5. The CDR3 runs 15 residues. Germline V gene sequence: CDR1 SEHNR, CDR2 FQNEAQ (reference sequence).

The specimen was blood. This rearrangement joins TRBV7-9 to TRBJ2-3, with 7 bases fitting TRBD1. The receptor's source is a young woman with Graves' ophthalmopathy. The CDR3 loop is CASSFIGQATDTQYF. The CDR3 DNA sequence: TGTGCCAGCAGCTTTATCGGACAGGCCACAGATACGCAGTATTTT.